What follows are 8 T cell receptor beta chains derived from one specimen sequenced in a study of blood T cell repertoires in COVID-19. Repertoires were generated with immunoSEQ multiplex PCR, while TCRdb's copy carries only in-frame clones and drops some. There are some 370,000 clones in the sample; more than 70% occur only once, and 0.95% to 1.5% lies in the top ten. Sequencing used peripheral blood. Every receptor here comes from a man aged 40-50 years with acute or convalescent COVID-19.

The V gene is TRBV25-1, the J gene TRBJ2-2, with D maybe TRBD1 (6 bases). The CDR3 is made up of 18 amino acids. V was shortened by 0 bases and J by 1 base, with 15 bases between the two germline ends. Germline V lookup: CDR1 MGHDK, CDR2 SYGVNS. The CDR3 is CASSEYPARDKNTGELFF. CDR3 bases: TGTGCCAGCAGTGAATATCCAGCCCGGGACAAGAACACCGGGGAGCTGTTTTTT.

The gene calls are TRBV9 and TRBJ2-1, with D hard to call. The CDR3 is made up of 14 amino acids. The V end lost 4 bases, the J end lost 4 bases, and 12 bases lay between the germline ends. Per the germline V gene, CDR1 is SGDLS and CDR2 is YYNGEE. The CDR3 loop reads CASSKDSFYNEQFF. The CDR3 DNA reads TGTGCCAGCAGCAAAGACTCCTTTTACAATGAGCAGTTCTTC.

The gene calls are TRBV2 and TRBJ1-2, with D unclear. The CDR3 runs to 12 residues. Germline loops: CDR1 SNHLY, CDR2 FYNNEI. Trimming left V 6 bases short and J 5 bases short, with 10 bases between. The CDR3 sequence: CASREVSYGYTF. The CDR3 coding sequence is TGTGCCAGCAGGGAGGTTTCGTATGGCTACACCTTC.

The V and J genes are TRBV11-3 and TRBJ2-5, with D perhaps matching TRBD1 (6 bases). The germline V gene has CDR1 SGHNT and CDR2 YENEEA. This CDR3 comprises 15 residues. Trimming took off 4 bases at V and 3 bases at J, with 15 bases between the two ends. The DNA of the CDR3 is TGTGCCAGCAGCTCCACCGGGACATTGAAAGAGACCCAGTACTTC. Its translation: CASSSTGTLKETQYF.

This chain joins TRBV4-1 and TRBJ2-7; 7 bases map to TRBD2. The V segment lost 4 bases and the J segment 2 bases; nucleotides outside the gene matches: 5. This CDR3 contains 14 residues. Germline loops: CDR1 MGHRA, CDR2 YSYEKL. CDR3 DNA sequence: TGCGCCAGCAGCCCCGGGGACTACCCCTACGAGCAGTACTTC. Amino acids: CASSPGDYPYEQYF.

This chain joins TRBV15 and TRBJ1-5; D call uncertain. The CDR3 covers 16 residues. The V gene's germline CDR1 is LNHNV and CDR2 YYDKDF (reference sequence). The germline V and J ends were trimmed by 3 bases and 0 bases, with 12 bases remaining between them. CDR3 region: CATSSKQLYSNQPQHF. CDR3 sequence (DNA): TGTGCCACCAGCAGCAAACAGTTATATAGCAATCAGCCCCAGCATTTT.

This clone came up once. CDR3 coding DNA: TGTGCCTGGAGCTCAGGACACCACACTGAAGCTTTCTTT. It translates to CAWSSGHHTEAFF. The chain recombines TRBV30 with TRBJ1-1, with D possibly being TRBD1 (5 bases). The V end was cut by 3 bases, the J end by 3 bases, with 11 bases between. Germline V gene lookup returns CDR1 GTSNPN and CDR2 SVGIG (reference sequence). The CDR3 extends over 13 amino acids.

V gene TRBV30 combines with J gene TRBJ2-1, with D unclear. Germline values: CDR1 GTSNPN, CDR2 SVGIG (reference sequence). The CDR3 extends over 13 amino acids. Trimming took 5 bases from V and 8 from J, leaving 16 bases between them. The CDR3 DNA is TGTGCCTGGGCGGTGGTATCCCAAGATGAGCAGTTCTTC. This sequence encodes CAWAVVSQDEQFF.